This TCR beta chain was documented in a study of OX40 agonist ivuxolimab in advanced cancers. Study context: The patients received ivuxolimab by intravenous route every 2 weeks at 0.01 to 10 mg/kg. Findings and caveats of the study: CD8+ T cells were the subset that, on average, had more expanded clones than CD4+. Partial responders at 0.1-3.0 mg/kg showed near-lowest clonal expansion.

Some clones are missing from TCRdb's copy, which holds only in-frame ones; the method was immunoSEQ multiplex PCR. The sample holds more than 80,000 clones, 90% to 95% seen once. On this clone itself: Its target is unknown.

The CDR3 totals 15 residues. Germline V gene data show CDR1 as LGHNA and CDR2 as YSLEER. Between the trimmed V and J ends, which lost 0 bases and 8 bases, there was a span of 16 bases. Sequencing used CD4+ or CD8+ T cells sorted from blood, obtained in a trial of the OX40 agonist ivuxolimab. The chain links TRBV4-3 to TRBJ1-1, with D possibly TRBD1 on 6 matching bases. The clonotype originates from an adult with an advanced solid tumor such as melanoma, head and neck, liver or kidney cancer. The CDR3 region has the DNA TGCGCCAGCAGCCAAGAAGGTGCGGGGGCTGTGGAAGCTTTCTTT. This codes for CASSQEGAGAVEAFF.